The next 28 T cell receptor beta chains were all read from a single sample in a study of CXCR3-negative and CXCR3-positive naive CD8 T cells. 5' RACE with UMI labels generated the TRB cDNA libraries. From the 5' RACE reads, TCRdb lists one entry per CDR3 protein and no DNA. In all, the sample yields 20,000 to 25,000 distinct CDR3 sequences. The sample consisted of memory CD8+ T cells from blood. These receptor sequences come from a human donor in good health. Some clones in this sample may be carry-over from other donors' samples.

The rearrangement joins TRBV27 to TRBJ2-1; the TRBD1 assignment by TCRdb is unverifiable without DNA. The CDR3 is 16 amino acids. CDR1 is MNHEY, CDR2 SMNVEV, per germline (reference sequence). The CDR3 spells CASSLRGASSYNEQFF.

The genes are TRBV12-3 or TRBV12-4 and TRBJ2-3; without DNA, the TCRdb call of TRBD2 cannot be checked. This CDR3 has 14 amino acids. CDR3: CASSLLGGTDTQYF.

V and J are TRBV7-8 and TRBJ2-7; TCRdb's D call, TRBD1, is unchecked because there is no DNA. Germline V gene data show CDR1 as SGHVS and CDR2 as FQNEAQ. The CDR3 is made up of 17 amino acids. CDR3 loop: CASSGVGGQGSFYEQYF.

The V gene is TRBV6-5, the J gene TRBJ2-1; TCRdb designates TRBD2, a call that cannot be tested without DNA. This CDR3 has 16 residues. The germline V gene has CDR1 MNHEY and CDR2 SVGAGI. The chain's CDR3 is CASSYSPVRVLNEQFF.

The V call is TRBV28, the J call TRBJ2-7; the TCRdb D gene call, TRBD1, has no DNA to confirm it. Germline V gene sequence: CDR1 MDHEN, CDR2 SYDVKM. There are 14 residues in the CDR3. The CDR3 reads CASSSPPLGYEQYF.

The V call is TRBV19, the J call TRBJ1-1; TCRdb's assignment of TRBD1 cannot be checked, as there is no DNA. Germline V gene sequence: CDR1 LNHDA, CDR2 SQIVND (reference sequence). The CDR3 contains 11 residues. CDR3 sequence reads: CASSWDLEAFF.

According to its frequency, this clonotype is medium-sized. This sequence joins TRBV29-1 and TRBJ2-5; the TCRdb D gene call, TRBD2, has no DNA to confirm it. The CDR3 consists of 14 residues. Germline V lookup: CDR1 SQVTM, CDR2 ANQGSEA. The CDR3 loop reads CSVDGLAGAETQYF.

The V call is TRBV7-9, the J call TRBJ2-3. The CDR3 has 14 amino acids. Germline lookup yields CDR1 SEHNR and CDR2 FQNEAQ (reference sequence). The CDR3 here is CASSPEAYTDTQYF.

This chain uses TRBV11-3 with TRBJ2-1. The CDR3 length is 15 residues. Germline V lookup: CDR1 SGHNT, CDR2 YENEEA. The CDR3 reads CASSSRLSSYNEQFF.

The CDR3 protein is CASSPGLAGGHFWDEQFF. The rearrangement uses TRBV5-1 and TRBJ2-1; TCRdb gives TRBD2 as the D gene, but with no DNA this cannot be confirmed. The length of the CDR3 is 18 residues. Germline lookup yields CDR1 SGHRS and CDR2 YFSETQ.

The chain combines TRBV6-2 or TRBV6-3 with TRBJ2-1. The CDR3 length is 13 residues. The germline V gene encodes CDR1 MNHEY and CDR2 SVGEGT. The CDR3 loop is CASSSMTKHEQFF.

J is TRBJ2-5 and V is TRBV12-3 or TRBV12-4. The CDR3 length is 12 residues. CDR3 in amino acids: CASNVYGETQYF.

The V call is TRBV15, the J call TRBJ2-6; the D gene TCRdb calls, TRBD2, cannot be checked with no DNA. The CDR3 runs to 16 residues. Per the germline V gene, CDR1 is LNHNV and CDR2 is YYDKDF (reference sequence). CDR3 protein: CATSTSSYSGANVLTF. The whole variable domain, remainder taken from reference TRBV15 and TRBJ2-6, is DAMVIQNPRYQVTQFGKPVTLSCSQTLNHNVMYWYQQKSSQAPKLLFHYYDKDFNNEADTPDNFQSRRPNTSFCFLDIRSPGLGDTAMYLCATSTSSYSGANVLTFGAGSRLTVL.

V and J are TRBV7-9 and TRBJ2-7; TCRdb's D gene call, TRBD1, goes unchecked for lack of DNA. CDR1 is SEHNR and CDR2 is FQNEAQ in the germline V gene (reference sequence). The CDR3 has 14 residues. The chain's CDR3 is CASSFGGQGYEQYF.

The chain carries TRBV20-1 and TRBJ2-7. CDR1 is DFQATT and CDR2 is SNEGSKA in the germline V gene (reference sequence). The CDR3 has 13 residues. The CDR3 sequence is CSARDRSDYEQYF.

The CDR3 sequence: CASSLAQGAYTYEQYF. The rearrangement uses TRBV7-2 and TRBJ2-7; TCRdb names TRBD2, which stays unverified in the absence of DNA. This CDR3 has 16 amino acids. From germline, CDR1 is SGHTA and CDR2 FQGNSA.

The rearrangement links TRBV29-1 to TRBJ1-2; the D call of TRBD1 rests on TCRdb alone, since no DNA is present to check it. The CDR3 spans 12 residues. The germline gives CDR1 SQVTM, CDR2 ANQGSEA. Here the CDR3 reads CSVGTGSNGYTF. Supplemented by reference TRBV29-1 and TRBJ1-2, the full variable domain reads SAVISQKPSRDICQRGTSLTIQCQVDSQVTMMFWYRQQPGQSLTLIATANQGSEATYESGFVIDKFPISRPNLTFSTLTVSNMSPEDSSIYLCSVGTGSNGYTFGSGTRLTVV.

This chain joins TRBV5-1 and TRBJ1-2; TCRdb reports TRBD1, a call that lacks DNA to check it against. The CDR3 spans 13 residues. Germline assignment: CDR1 SGHRS and CDR2 YFSETQ. This CDR3 reads CASSLAGGYGYTF.

This chain uses TRBV6-2 or TRBV6-3 with TRBJ2-7; TCRdb's D call, TRBD1, is unchecked because there is no DNA. This CDR3 is built from 13 residues. Germline V gives CDR1 MNHEY, CDR2 SVGEGT. The CDR3 here is CASSYGPGYEQYF.

The chain links TRBV6-5 to TRBJ1-2; absent DNA, TCRdb's TRBD1 call cannot be checked. Looked up from germline, CDR1 is MNHEY and CDR2 is SVGAGI. The CDR3 extends over 15 amino acids. The CDR3: CASSYGTGEAVGYTF.

The rearrangement joins TRBV19 to TRBJ1-1; TCRdb names TRBD1, which stays unverified in the absence of DNA. Germline V gene lookup returns CDR1 LNHDA and CDR2 SQIVND (reference sequence). The CDR3 contains 13 residues. This chain's CDR3 is CASSPPKGDEAFF.

The chain has TRBV7-9 and TRBJ2-7; TCRdb's D gene call, TRBD2, goes unchecked for lack of DNA. The length of the CDR3 is 15 residues. Germline CDR1 SEHNR, CDR2 FQNEAQ (reference sequence). CDR3 residues: CASSLYAPVSGEQYF.

CDR3 residues: CSVEDPGQESYEQYF. The chain is built from TRBV29-1 and TRBJ2-7; checking the TCRdb D call of TRBD1 is not possible without DNA. Per the germline V gene, CDR1 is SQVTM and CDR2 is ANQGSEA. The CDR3 consists of 15 residues.

This clonotype counts as medium-sized by frequency. The chain joins TRBV29-1 to TRBJ2-1; TCRdb gives TRBD1 as the D gene, but with no DNA this cannot be confirmed. The germline CDR1 and CDR2 sequences are SQVTM and ANQGSEA. CDR3 length: 13 amino acids. The CDR3 here is CSVEMPAYPEQFF.

This sequence joins TRBV14 and TRBJ2-1. This CDR3 spans 14 amino acids. In germline, CDR1 is SGHDN, CDR2 FVKESK. This CDR3 is CASSQANVINEQFF.

The V and J genes are TRBV6-2 or TRBV6-3 and TRBJ2-1; without DNA, the TCRdb call of TRBD1 cannot be checked. This CDR3 comprises 13 residues. Germline CDR1 reads MNHEY; CDR2 reads SVGEGT. The CDR3 sequence is CASRPQDSYEQYF.

The rearrangement joins TRBV20-1 to TRBJ2-7; TCRdb's D gene call, TRBD2, goes unchecked for lack of DNA. CDR1 and CDR2 (germline): DFQATT, SNEGSKA (reference sequence). This CDR3 comprises 16 residues. The CDR3 loop is CSARRTGLADSYEQYF.

The rearrangement joins TRBV6-4 to TRBJ1-2. This CDR3 spans 13 amino acids. CDR1 and CDR2 from the germline V gene are MRHNA and SNTAGT. The CDR3 spells CASSDSSSEGYTF.